The TCR beta chain described here comes from a study of Graves' ophthalmopathy and Graves' hyperthyroidism. This clonotype was observed at least ten times. The antigen is unknown. As the template, RNA transcripts were used to amplify TCR beta CDR3 regions. In the first round, RT-PCR was carried out with HTBI primers, and a multiplex PCR formed the second round. In TCRdb, the multiplex PCR reads were re-called with MiXCR into one record per CDR3 protein. The table shows around 1,200,000 distinct CDR3 sequences, with 35% to 40% occurring only once. Exclusion criteria comprised other autoimmune diseases, uncontrolled infections, pregnancy or lactation in patients. Clinicians diagnosed using symptoms, serum thyroxine, TRAb, thyroid ultrasound and orbital computed tomography. The CDR3 is made up of 12 amino acids. V was pared by 3 bases and J by 5 bases, with 8 bases between. Study results and caveats: Blood repertoires reportedly contained most expanded thyroid clonotypes above 0.001 frequency. The model achieved 70.59% sensitivity and 72% to 75% specificity for ophthalmopathy progression.

V usage is TRBV12-3 or TRBV12-4 and J usage is TRBJ2-7; unclear D gene. The receptor's source is an adult man with Graves' hyperthyroidism. Sequenced material: peripheral blood or thyroid tissue (not recorded which). CDR3 sequence reads: CASSFYFHEQYF. The CDR3 DNA reads as TGTGCCAGCAGTTTCTACTTCCACGAGCAGTACTTC.